This T cell receptor beta chain was recorded in a study of cytomegalovirus exposure and HLA in healthy donors. CDR1 and CDR2 (germline): MNHEY, SVGAGI. V lost 6 bases, J lost 3 bases, and 2 bases stayed unmatched. The CDR3 runs to 15 residues. Repertoires were generated with immunoSEQ multiplex PCR, while TCRdb's copy carries only in-frame clones and drops some. The sample holds about 360,000 clones, around 86% seen once. With regard to this clone: Its antigen is undetermined.

Study-wide results and caveats: Reportedly, diagnosis of cytomegalovirus status by the classifier showed high specificity and sensitivity. The study found most TCR sequences rare, yet found some public TCRs in many donors. Listed as cytomegalovirus-associated were 150 or so TCR beta chains. CMV antigen specificity was confirmed in vitro for three CMV-associated chains.

V usage is TRBV6-5 and J usage is TRBJ2-3, with 14 bases identical to TRBD2. This receptor was obtained from a woman under 30 in good health and CMV-seronegative. The sequenced material came from PBMCs. The CDR3 DNA sequence: TGTGCCAGCAGGGGGACTAGCGGGAGAACAGATACGCAGTATTTT. As protein: CASRGTSGRTDTQYF.